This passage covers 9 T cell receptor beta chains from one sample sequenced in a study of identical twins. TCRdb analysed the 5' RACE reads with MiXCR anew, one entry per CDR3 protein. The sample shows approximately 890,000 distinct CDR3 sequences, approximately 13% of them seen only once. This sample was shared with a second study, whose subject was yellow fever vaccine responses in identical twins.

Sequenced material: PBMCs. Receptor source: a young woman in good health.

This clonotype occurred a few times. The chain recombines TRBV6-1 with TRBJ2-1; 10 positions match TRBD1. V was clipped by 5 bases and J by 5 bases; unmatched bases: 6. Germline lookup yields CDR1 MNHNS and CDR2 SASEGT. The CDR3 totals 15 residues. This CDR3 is CASSKDRGANNEQFF. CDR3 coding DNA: TGTGCCAGCAGTAAGGACAGGGGGGCGAACAATGAGCAGTTCTTC.

In DNA form, the CDR3 reads TGTGCCAGCAGTCTGGGACTAGCGGGAGGCCTTAGAAGCACAGATACGCAGTATTTT. Protein sequence: CASSLGLAGGLRSTDTQYF. V gene TRBV12-3 or TRBV12-4 combines with J gene TRBJ2-3, with TRBD2 matching 15 bases. V was clipped by 5 bases and J by 0 bases; unmatched bases: 9. CDR3 size: 19 residues.

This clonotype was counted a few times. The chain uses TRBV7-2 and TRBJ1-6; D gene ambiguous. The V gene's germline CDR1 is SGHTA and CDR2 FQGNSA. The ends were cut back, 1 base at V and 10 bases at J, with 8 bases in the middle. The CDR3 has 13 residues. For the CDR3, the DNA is TGTGCCAGCAGCTTAGACCCACGGTCACCCCTCCACTTT. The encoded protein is CASSLDPRSPLHF. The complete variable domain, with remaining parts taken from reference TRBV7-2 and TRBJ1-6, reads GAGVSQSPSNKVTEKGKDVELRCDPISGHTALYWYRQSLGQGLEFLIYFQGNSAPDKSGLPSDRFSAERTGGSVSTLTIQRTQQEDSAVYLCASSLDPRSPLHFGNGTRLTVT.

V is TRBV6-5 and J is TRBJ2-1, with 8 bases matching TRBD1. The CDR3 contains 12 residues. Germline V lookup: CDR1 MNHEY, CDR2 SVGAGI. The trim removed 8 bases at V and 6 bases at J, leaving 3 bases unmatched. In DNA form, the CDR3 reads TGTGCCAGCGGGGACAGGACCAATGAGCAGTTCTTC. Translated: CASGDRTNEQFF.

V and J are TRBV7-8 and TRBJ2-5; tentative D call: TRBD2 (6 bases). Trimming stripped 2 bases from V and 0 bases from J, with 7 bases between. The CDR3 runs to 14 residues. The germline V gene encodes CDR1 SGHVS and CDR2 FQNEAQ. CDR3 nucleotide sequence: TGTGCCAGCAGCTTACGGGACTACCAAGAGACCCAGTACTTC. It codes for CASSLRDYQETQYF. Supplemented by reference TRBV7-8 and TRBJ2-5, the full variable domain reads GAGVSQSPRYKVAKRGQDVALRCDPISGHVSLFWYQQALGQGPEFLTYFQNEAQLDKSGLPSDRFFAERPEGSVSTLKIQRTQQEDSAVYLCASSLRDYQETQYFGPGTRLLVL.

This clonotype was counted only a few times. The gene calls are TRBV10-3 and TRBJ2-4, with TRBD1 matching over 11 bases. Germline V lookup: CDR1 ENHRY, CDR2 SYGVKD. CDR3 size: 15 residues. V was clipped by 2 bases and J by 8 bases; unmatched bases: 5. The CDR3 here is CAISEGRDRGDIQYF. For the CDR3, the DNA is TGTGCCATCAGTGAGGGCCGGGACAGGGGGGACATTCAGTACTTC.

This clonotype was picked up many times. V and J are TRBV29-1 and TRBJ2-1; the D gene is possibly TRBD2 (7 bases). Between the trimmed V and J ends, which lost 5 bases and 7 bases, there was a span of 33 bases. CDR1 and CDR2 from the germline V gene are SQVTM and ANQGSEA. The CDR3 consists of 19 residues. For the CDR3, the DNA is TGCAGCGTTCGAGCGTGGGGGGGGTCTCAGGCAATCCAGGGGAATGAGCAGTTCTTC. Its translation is CSVRAWGGSQAIQGNEQFF.

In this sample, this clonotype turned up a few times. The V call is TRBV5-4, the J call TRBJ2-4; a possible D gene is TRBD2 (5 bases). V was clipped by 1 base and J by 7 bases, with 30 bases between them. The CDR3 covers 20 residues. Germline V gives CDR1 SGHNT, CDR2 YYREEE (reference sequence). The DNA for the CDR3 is TGTGCCAGCAGCTTGAACGAAGCGGTGGAAGTGCCGTGGGGAAGTAACATTCAGTACTTC. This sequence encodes CASSLNEAVEVPWGSNIQYF.

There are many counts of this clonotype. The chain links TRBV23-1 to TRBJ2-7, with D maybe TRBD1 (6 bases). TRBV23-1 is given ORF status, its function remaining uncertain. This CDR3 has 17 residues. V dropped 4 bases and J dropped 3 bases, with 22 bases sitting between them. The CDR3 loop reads CASSPRDTRPASYEQYV. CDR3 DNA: TGCGCCAGCAGTCCCCGGGACACTCGACCCGCCAGCTACGAGCAGTACGTC.